This T cell receptor beta chain originates from a study of blood T cell repertoires in COVID-19. CDR1 MNHNS and CDR2 SASEGT come from the germline V gene. This CDR3 region has 17 residues. V was pared by 4 bases and J by 0 bases, with 4 bases of the junction left unmatched. How the authors handled the data: The assay estimated nucleated cells by amplifying reference gene primers. Clones were sequenced by immunoSEQ multiplex PCR, and TCRdb holds only the in-frame ones, with some missing. The V and J calls and the clone size are those of that table, but D and trimming were determined from the DNA. The sample contains 140,000 or so clones, about 80% of which appear only once.

The source material was peripheral blood. The V gene is TRBV6-1, the J gene TRBJ2-1; 12 bases fit TRBD2. The sequence derives from a human donor in a cohort sampled during active COVID-19. CDR3 sequence: CASSGTSGASSYNEQFF. As DNA, the CDR3 is TGTGCCAGCAGTGGGACTAGCGGGGCAAGCTCCTACAATGAGCAGTTCTTC.